This is a list of T cell receptor beta chains from one sample in a study of human T cells and chemical hapten exposure. TCRdb recomputed calls from the RACE reads with MiXCR, one row per CDR3 protein. The sample includes roughly 50,000 distinct CDR3 sequences, around 9.4% of them seen just once. The starting material was whole blood, obtained in connection with sensitization to the hapten diphenylcyclopropenone (DPC). These receptors were collected from a woman in her 50s with alopecia areata. Some clones in this sample may be carry-over from other donors' samples. CDR3s include the opening cysteine and the closing phenylalanine or tryptophan.

>TRBJ1-1|TRBV7-6
CASSPAGVNTEAFF
>TRBJ1-2|TRBV7-8
CASSPAFRSGYTF
>TRBJ2-3|TRBV7-8
CASSLGPSTDTQYF
>TRBJ1-1|TRBV28
CASSFRGARNTEAFF
>TRBJ2-7|TRBV28
CASSLARYEQYF
>TRBJ2-5|TRBV7-2
CASSRDPGTQETQYF
>TRBJ2-7|TRBV6-6
CASTQTGLSYEQYF
>TRBJ1-1|TRBV28
CASSTTGANTEAFF
>TRBJ2-6|TRBV11-2
CASSLVIRSGANVLTF
>TRBJ1-2|TRBV29-1
CSVALQDRYGYTF
>TRBJ2-1|TRBV11-3
CASSRAGGPYNEQFF
>TRBJ1-2|TRBV20-1
CSARGQEGYTF
>TRBJ2-5|TRBV11-1
CASSSSPKGYQETQYF
>TRBJ2-3|TRBV28
CASRRGGLAGATQYF
>TRBJ1-5|TRBV20-1
CSAPPGQLDQPQHF
>TRBJ2-1|TRBV12-3/TRBV12-4
CASSRGGRGWNEQFF
>TRBJ1-6|TRBV18
CASSPQPGGRGSPLHF
>TRBJ2-1|TRBV9
CASSAGGFNNEQFF
>TRBJ1-4|TRBV6-5
CASSYSPATNEKLFF
>TRBJ2-7|TRBV28
CAVSRISYEQYF
>TRBJ2-7|TRBV28
CASRLDTTYEQYF
>TRBJ1-1|TRBV6-2/TRBV6-3
CASSYETVSTEAFF
>TRBJ2-7|TRBV12-3/TRBV12-4
CASSLAGSYEQYF